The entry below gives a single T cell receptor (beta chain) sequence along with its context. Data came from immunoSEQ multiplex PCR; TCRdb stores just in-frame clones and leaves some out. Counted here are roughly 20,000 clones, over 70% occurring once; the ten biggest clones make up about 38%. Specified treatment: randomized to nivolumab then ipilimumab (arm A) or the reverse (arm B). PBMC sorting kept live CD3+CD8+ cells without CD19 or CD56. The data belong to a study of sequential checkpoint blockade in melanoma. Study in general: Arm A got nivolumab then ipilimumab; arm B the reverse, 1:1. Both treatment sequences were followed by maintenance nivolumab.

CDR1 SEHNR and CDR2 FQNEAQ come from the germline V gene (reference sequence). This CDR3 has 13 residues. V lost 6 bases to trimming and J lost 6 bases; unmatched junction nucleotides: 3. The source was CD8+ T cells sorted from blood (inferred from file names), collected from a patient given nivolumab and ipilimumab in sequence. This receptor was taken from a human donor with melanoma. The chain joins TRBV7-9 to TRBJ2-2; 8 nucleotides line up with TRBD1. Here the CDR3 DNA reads TGTGCCAGCAGAACGGACAGGGCCGGGGAGCTGTTTTTT. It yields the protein CASRTDRAGELFF. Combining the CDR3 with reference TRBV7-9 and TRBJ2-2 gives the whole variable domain DTGVSQNPRHKITKRGQNVTFRCDPISEHNRLYWYRQTLGQGPEFLTYFQNEAQLEKSRLLSDRFSAERPKGSFSTLEIQRTEQGDSAMYLCASRTDRAGELFFGEGSRLTVL.